This is a list of T cell receptor beta chains from one sample in a study of response to subunit inactivated influenza vaccine. TCRdb called the RT-PCR reads again in MiXCR, with one record for every CDR3 protein. This table holds 500,000 to 750,000 distinct CDR3 sequences, approximately 15% found once. Material: PBMCs from blood, obtained approximately 12 days after vaccination. The origin of the receptors is a man aged 45-65 years who received an inactivated influenza vaccine. Both conserved end residues are part of each CDR3. A D gene is named only where the DNA matches it firmly. Clone size is stated in some rows and not others, as once, few, many or a class when expanded.

clone_size: NA
v_call: TRBV10-3
d_call: NA
j_call: TRBJ2-3
cdr3_aa: CAISDSRPDTQYF
cdr3_nt: TGTGCCATCAGTGACTCTCGACCGGATACGCAGTATTTT

clone_size: few
v_call: TRBV12-5
d_call: NA
j_call: TRBJ1-1
cdr3_aa: CASAGGTMNTEAFF
cdr3_nt: TGTGCTAGTGCGGGCGGTACCATGAACACTGAAGCTTTCTTT

clone_size: few
v_call: TRBV2
d_call: NA
j_call: TRBJ1-2
cdr3_aa: CASTASYGYTF
cdr3_nt: TGTGCCTCGACAGCGAGCTATGGCTACACCTTC

clone_size: NA
v_call: TRBV11-1
d_call: TRBD1
j_call: TRBJ2-1
cdr3_aa: CASSLDGTGVEQFF
cdr3_nt: TGTGCCAGCAGCTTAGACGGGACAGGGGTCGAGCAGTTCTTC

clone_size: NA
v_call: TRBV10-3
d_call: TRBD1
j_call: TRBJ2-5
cdr3_aa: CAISGDRTKETQYF
cdr3_nt: TGTGCCATCAGTGGGGACAGGACGAAAGAGACCCAGTACTTC

clone_size: NA
v_call: TRBV4-3
d_call: TRBD2
j_call: TRBJ2-7
cdr3_aa: CASSQYGVSSSGGANEQYF
cdr3_nt: TGCGCCAGCAGCCAGTACGGCGTGTCGAGTAGCGGGGGGGCAAACGAGCAGTACTTC

clone_size: NA
v_call: TRBV15
d_call: TRBD1
j_call: TRBJ1-1
cdr3_aa: CATNRGLNTEAFF
cdr3_nt: TGTGCCACAAACAGGGGTTTGAACACTGAAGCTTTCTTT

clone_size: many
v_call: TRBV10-1
d_call: NA
j_call: TRBJ2-7
cdr3_aa: CASSVSSYEQYF
cdr3_nt: TGCGCCAGCAGTGTGAGCTCCTACGAGCAGTACTTC

clone_size: many
v_call: TRBV19
d_call: NA
j_call: TRBJ2-5
cdr3_aa: CASSTGTDQETQYF
cdr3_nt: TGTGCCAGTAGTACCGGGACGGACCAAGAGACCCAGTACTTC

clone_size: NA
v_call: TRBV9
d_call: NA
j_call: TRBJ2-1
cdr3_aa: CASSVDEGAGNEQFF
cdr3_nt: TGTGCCAGCAGCGTAGACGAGGGAGCGGGCAATGAGCAGTTCTTC

clone_size: NA
v_call: TRBV5-1
d_call: NA
j_call: TRBJ2-7
cdr3_aa: CASSLGSVRDTYEQYF
cdr3_nt: TGCGCCAGCAGCTTGGGGTCCGTTCGGGACACCTACGAGCAGTACTTC

clone_size: NA
v_call: TRBV5-1
d_call: NA
j_call: TRBJ1-3
cdr3_aa: CASSLLGERAGNTIYF
cdr3_nt: TGCGCCAGCAGCTTGCTTGGGGAGAGAGCTGGAAACACCATATATTTT

clone_size: few
v_call: TRBV12-5
d_call: NA
j_call: TRBJ1-5
cdr3_aa: CASGLLDSGSNQPQHF
cdr3_nt: TGTGCTAGTGGTTTGTTGGACAGTGGAAGCAATCAGCCCCAGCATTTT

clone_size: NA
v_call: TRBV29-1
d_call: NA
j_call: TRBJ1-2
cdr3_aa: CSVEDRDYGYTF
cdr3_nt: TGCAGCGTTGAAGATCGGGACTATGGCTACACCTTC